This T cell receptor beta chain appears in the sequencing data of a study of T cell responses to AZD1222 COVID-19 vaccine. Between the trimmed V and J ends, which lost 2 bases and 1 base, there was a span of 8 bases. The CDR3 has 14 residues. Germline loops: CDR1 SGHVS, CDR2 FQNEAQ. Method: immunoSEQ multiplex PCR; TCRdb's copy keeps in-frame clones and lacks some. This sample carries approximately 130,000 clones, 93% of them seen once, and the ten largest clones take 0.85% to 0.95%. The source was peripheral blood, collected on day 0 of AZD1222 vaccination. The chain links TRBV7-8 to TRBJ1-1; D gene ambiguous. This sequence originates from an adult in good health. The DNA of the CDR3 is TGTGCCAGCAGCTTACTTGCAGGGAACACTGAAGCTTTCTTT. This translates into CASSLLAGNTEAFF.